This T cell receptor beta chain was profiled in a study of neurological immune-mediated disorders. Per germline, CDR1 SNHLY and CDR2 FYNNEI. This CDR3 is 11 amino acids long. 2 million PBMCs stored at -80 C were the source of the unsorted libraries. Via MiXCR, TCRdb re-called the 5' RACE reads, giving one row per CDR3 protein. Among about 66,000 distinct CDR3 sequences listed, 3.5% to 5% were seen once. This clonotype has at least ten counts. The junction and the germline gene differ at one end; a read error may be behind it. Sequenced: PBMCs. This receptor was obtained from a man aged 25-45 years with multiple sclerosis. The V call is TRBV2, the J call TRBJ1-2; D is possibly TRBD1 (6 bases). For the CDR3, the DNA is TGTGCCAGCAGTGTAGGACAGATCTCAGCCTTC. Encoded protein: CASSVGQISAF.